The rows below give T cell receptor beta chains drawn from one sample of a study of CD8+ T cells in alopecia areata. Data came from immunoSEQ multiplex PCR; TCRdb stores just in-frame clones and leaves some out. The data hold roughly 200,000 clones, with roughly 50% observed a single time. The sequenced sample consisted of CD8+ T cells sorted from blood. Receptor source: a human donor in good health. Both conserved end residues are part of each CDR3. Each record gives: J gene, clone size, D gene, V gene, CDR3 protein, CDR3 DNA. The D gene is left open where the match is weak. The size field is filled for only some rows; it gives once, few, many or a size class.

J gene: TRBJ1-5
clone size: -
D gene: TRBD1
V gene: TRBV4-1
CDR3 protein: CASSARDSYNQPQHF
CDR3 DNA: TGCGCCAGCAGCGCCCGGGACAGTTACAATCAGCCCCAGCATTTT

J gene: TRBJ2-7
clone size: -
D gene: -
V gene: TRBV5-1
CDR3 protein: CASSPDRAYEQYF
CDR3 DNA: TGCGCCAGCAGCCCCGACAGAGCCTACGAGCAGTACTTC

J gene: TRBJ2-7
clone size: -
D gene: TRBD2
V gene: TRBV4-1
CDR3 protein: CASSQEAGADFSSYEQYF
CDR3 DNA: TGCGCCAGCAGCCAAGAAGCGGGGGCAGACTTCAGTTCCTACGAGCAGTACTTC

J gene: TRBJ1-3
clone size: -
D gene: -
V gene: TRBV4-1
CDR3 protein: CASSPSGVPSGNTIYF
CDR3 DNA: TGCGCCAGCAGCCCCTCGGGCGTCCCCTCTGGAAACACCATATATTTT

J gene: TRBJ1-5
clone size: -
D gene: -
V gene: TRBV4-1
CDR3 protein: CASSFSGGGDGNQPQHF
CDR3 DNA: TGCGCCAGCAGCTTTTCCGGCGGGGGGGATGGTAATCAGCCCCAGCATTTT

J gene: TRBJ1-1
clone size: few
D gene: -
V gene: TRBV2
CDR3 protein: CASSGLDEAFF
CDR3 DNA: TGTGCCAGCAGTGGGCTGGATGAAGCTTTCTTT

J gene: TRBJ2-1
clone size: -
D gene: -
V gene: TRBV30
CDR3 protein: CAWSVLAAVAEQFF
CDR3 DNA: TGTGCCTGGAGTGTACTGGCTGCCGTGGCGGAGCAGTTCTTC

J gene: TRBJ2-1
clone size: -
D gene: TRBD1
V gene: TRBV27
CDR3 protein: CASSGQGAHSYNEQFF
CDR3 DNA: TGTGCCAGCAGCGGACAGGGCGCCCACTCCTACAATGAGCAGTTCTTC

J gene: TRBJ1-6
clone size: few
D gene: -
V gene: TRBV5-1
CDR3 protein: CASSEDRSSYNSPLHF
CDR3 DNA: TGCGCCAGCAGCGAAGACAGGAGCTCCTATAATTCACCCCTCCACTTT

J gene: TRBJ1-1
clone size: -
D gene: -
V gene: TRBV27
CDR3 protein: CASSTWDQNTEAFF
CDR3 DNA: TGTGCCAGCAGTACGTGGGACCAAAACACTGAAGCTTTCTTT

J gene: TRBJ2-1
clone size: -
D gene: -
V gene: TRBV30
CDR3 protein: CAWERRGQSSFF
CDR3 DNA: TGTGCCTGGGAGAGGAGGGGACAGTCCTCGTTCTTC

J gene: TRBJ1-2
clone size: few
D gene: -
V gene: TRBV6-6
CDR3 protein: CASSGGERGGYTF
CDR3 DNA: TGTGCCAGCAGCGGGGGCGAACGCGGTGGCTACACCTTC

J gene: TRBJ2-7
clone size: few
D gene: -
V gene: TRBV6-5
CDR3 protein: CASSSPAAPGGEQYF
CDR3 DNA: TGTGCCAGCAGTTCCCCGGCCGCCCCCGGAGGGGAGCAGTACTTC

J gene: TRBJ1-2
clone size: -
D gene: -
V gene: TRBV2
CDR3 protein: CASVRDGPNYGYTF
CDR3 DNA: TGTGCCAGCGTGAGGGACGGCCCTAACTATGGCTACACCTTC

J gene: TRBJ2-5
clone size: -
D gene: -
V gene: TRBV11-2
CDR3 protein: CASSLDSYRGGVQETQYF
CDR3 DNA: TGTGCCAGCAGCTTAGATTCCTATCGGGGCGGGGTCCAAGAGACCCAGTACTTC

J gene: TRBJ2-5
clone size: few
D gene: -
V gene: TRBV7-9
CDR3 protein: CASSGGQETQYF
CDR3 DNA: TGTGCCAGCAGCGGGGGTCAGGAGACCCAGTACTTC

J gene: TRBJ2-6
clone size: -
D gene: -
V gene: TRBV21-1
CDR3 protein: CASIQGASGANVLTF
CDR3 DNA: TGTGCCAGCATACAAGGGGCCTCTGGGGCCAACGTCCTGACTTTC

J gene: TRBJ1-3
clone size: few
D gene: -
V gene: TRBV5-6
CDR3 protein: CASSLLPSSGNTIYF
CDR3 DNA: TGTGCCAGCAGCTTGTTGCCCTCCTCTGGAAACACCATATATTTT

J gene: TRBJ2-7
clone size: -
D gene: TRBD1
V gene: TRBV2
CDR3 protein: CASSYITGVRVSYEQYF
CDR3 DNA: TGTGCCAGCAGTTACATAACAGGGGTTAGGGTCTCCTACGAGCAGTACTTC

J gene: TRBJ1-1
clone size: few
D gene: -
V gene: TRBV5-6
CDR3 protein: CASSFNMNTEAFF
CDR3 DNA: TGTGCCAGCAGCTTCAACATGAACACTGAAGCTTTCTTT

J gene: TRBJ2-1
clone size: few
D gene: TRBD2
V gene: TRBV27
CDR3 protein: CASSATSGVNNEQFF
CDR3 DNA: TGTGCCAGCAGCGCAACTAGCGGGGTTAACAATGAGCAGTTCTTC

J gene: TRBJ1-1
clone size: -
D gene: -
V gene: TRBV27
CDR3 protein: CASSLGGGYRTEAFF
CDR3 DNA: TGTGCCAGCAGTCTTGGGGGGGGCTATCGCACTGAAGCTTTCTTT

J gene: TRBJ1-5
clone size: -
D gene: -
V gene: TRBV23-1
CDR3 protein: CASSQENQPQHF
CDR3 DNA: TGCGCCAGCAGCCAGGAGAATCAGCCCCAGCATTTT

J gene: TRBJ1-5
clone size: -
D gene: -
V gene: TRBV4-1
CDR3 protein: CASSQDPGGNQPQHF
CDR3 DNA: TGCGCCAGCAGCCAAGACCCGGGGGGCAATCAGCCCCAGCATTTT

J gene: TRBJ2-3
clone size: few
D gene: -
V gene: TRBV2
CDR3 protein: CATGVPDTQYF
CDR3 DNA: TGTGCCACCGGGGTCCCAGATACGCAGTATTTT

J gene: TRBJ2-7
clone size: -
D gene: TRBD1
V gene: TRBV29-1
CDR3 protein: CSVTGTGYEQYF
CDR3 DNA: TGCAGCGTTACCGGGACAGGGTACGAGCAGTACTTC

J gene: TRBJ2-2
clone size: -
D gene: -
V gene: TRBV9
CDR3 protein: CASSVKAESTGELFF
CDR3 DNA: TGTGCCAGCAGCGTAAAGGCAGAATCCACCGGGGAGCTGTTTTTT

J gene: TRBJ2-5
clone size: -
D gene: -
V gene: TRBV6-5
CDR3 protein: CASSSGTDQTQYF
CDR3 DNA: TGTGCCAGCAGTTCGGGGACTGACCAGACCCAGTACTTC

J gene: TRBJ1-2
clone size: -
D gene: -
V gene: TRBV29-1
CDR3 protein: CSVVGANYGFTF
CDR3 DNA: TGCAGCGTTGTGGGGGCTAACTATGGCTTCACCTTC

J gene: TRBJ1-2
clone size: few
D gene: TRBD1
V gene: TRBV7-2
CDR3 protein: CASGWTGGISNYGYTF
CDR3 DNA: TGTGCCAGCGGCTGGACAGGGGGGATTTCTAACTATGGCTACACCTTC

J gene: TRBJ1-2
clone size: -
D gene: -
V gene: TRBV7-9
CDR3 protein: CASSLGGGDGYTF
CDR3 DNA: TGTGCCAGCAGCTTAGGTGGGGGAGACGGCTACACCTTC

J gene: TRBJ2-3
clone size: few
D gene: -
V gene: TRBV30
CDR3 protein: CAWRRGALGTDTQYF
CDR3 DNA: TGTGCCTGGAGGAGGGGGGCCCTAGGAACAGATACGCAGTATTTT

J gene: TRBJ2-5
clone size: -
D gene: -
V gene: TRBV27
CDR3 protein: CASQPSGEVETQYF
CDR3 DNA: TGTGCCAGCCAACCATCGGGGGAAGTGGAGACCCAGTACTTC

J gene: TRBJ2-1
clone size: -
D gene: TRBD2
V gene: TRBV9
CDR3 protein: CASSDDLAGDYNEQFF
CDR3 DNA: TGTGCCAGCAGCGACGACCTAGCGGGGGACTACAATGAGCAGTTCTTC

J gene: TRBJ1-2
clone size: -
D gene: -
V gene: TRBV15
CDR3 protein: CATSGTLLNYGYTF
CDR3 DNA: TGTGCCACCAGCGGCACACTCCTTAACTATGGCTACACCTTC

J gene: TRBJ2-7
clone size: -
D gene: -
V gene: TRBV4-2
CDR3 protein: CASSQNPGTSEWQYF
CDR3 DNA: TGTGCCAGCAGCCAAAACCCCGGGACTTCAGAATGGCAGTACTTC

J gene: TRBJ2-1
clone size: -
D gene: -
V gene: TRBV5-1
CDR3 protein: CASRDNNNEQFF
CDR3 DNA: TGCGCCAGCAGGGACAACAACAATGAGCAGTTCTTC

J gene: TRBJ1-3
clone size: -
D gene: -
V gene: TRBV7-9
CDR3 protein: CASTSDSTGNTIYF
CDR3 DNA: TGTGCCAGCACCTCGGACTCGACCGGAAACACCATATATTTT

J gene: TRBJ1-3
clone size: -
D gene: -
V gene: TRBV7-8
CDR3 protein: CASSREGAVGNTIYF
CDR3 DNA: TGTGCCAGCAGCCGCGAGGGAGCAGTTGGAAACACCATATATTTT

J gene: TRBJ2-1
clone size: -
D gene: TRBD2
V gene: TRBV5-6
CDR3 protein: CASSWSGGAGFF
CDR3 DNA: TGTGCCAGCAGCTGGAGCGGGGGGGCCGGTTTCTTC

J gene: TRBJ2-1
clone size: few
D gene: TRBD2
V gene: TRBV10-3
CDR3 protein: CAISEVAGGHNEQFF
CDR3 DNA: TGTGCCATCAGTGAAGTAGCGGGGGGCCATAATGAGCAGTTCTTC

J gene: TRBJ2-5
clone size: -
D gene: -
V gene: TRBV7-8
CDR3 protein: CASSFGTPEETQYF
CDR3 DNA: TGTGCCAGCAGCTTCGGGACACCAGAAGAGACCCAGTACTTC

J gene: TRBJ1-2
clone size: -
D gene: -
V gene: TRBV27
CDR3 protein: CASSFQGKDGYTF
CDR3 DNA: TGTGCCAGCAGTTTCCAGGGGAAGGATGGCTACACCTTC

J gene: TRBJ1-4
clone size: few
D gene: -
V gene: TRBV20-1
CDR3 protein: CSAGADEKLFF
CDR3 DNA: TGCAGTGCAGGGGCTGATGAAAAACTGTTTTTT

J gene: TRBJ1-1
clone size: -
D gene: -
V gene: TRBV7-9
CDR3 protein: CASGVVGMNTEAFF
CDR3 DNA: TGTGCCAGCGGTGTTGTGGGGATGAACACTGAAGCTTTCTTT

J gene: TRBJ2-7
clone size: few
D gene: -
V gene: TRBV7-9
CDR3 protein: CASSLGDNSYEQYF
CDR3 DNA: TGTGCCAGCAGCTTGGGCGACAACTCCTACGAGCAGTACTTC

J gene: TRBJ2-7
clone size: -
D gene: -
V gene: TRBV29-1
CDR3 protein: CSVGEHLRSYEQYF
CDR3 DNA: TGCAGCGTCGGGGAACACTTACGATCCTACGAGCAGTACTTC

J gene: TRBJ1-2
clone size: few
D gene: -
V gene: TRBV29-1
CDR3 protein: CSVESGADNYGYTF
CDR3 DNA: TGCAGCGTTGAAAGTGGAGCAGATAACTATGGCTACACCTTC